This passage covers 4 T cell receptor beta chains from one sample sequenced in a study of T cell clonotyping in hematopoietic cell transplantation. The assay was immunoSEQ multiplex PCR, and TCRdb's table has in-frame clones only and misses some. In the table there are 15,000 to 25,000 clones, roughly 80% of which are singletons. Sample: peripheral blood mononuclear cells. These receptor sequences come from a man aged 55 to 70 in good health. Some clones in this sample may be carry-over from other donors' samples.

This chain joins TRBV2 and TRBJ2-7; no firm D call. The germline V gene encodes CDR1 SNHLY and CDR2 FYNNEI. This CDR3 spans 12 amino acids. Deletions cut 7 bases from V and 0 bases from J, with 7 bases between. CDR3 coding DNA: TGTGCCAGCACCTCGAGCTCCTACGAGCAGTACTTC. Amino acid sequence: CASTSSSYEQYF.

The rearrangement uses TRBV28 and TRBJ2-5; D is possibly TRBD1 or TRBD2 (5 bases each). In germline, CDR1 is MDHEN, CDR2 SYDVKM. The V and J ends lost 5 bases and 3 bases respectively, with 10 bases between them. This CDR3 has 13 amino acids. In DNA form, the CDR3 reads TGTGCCAGCAGTGGGACGGTGGAAGAGACCCAGTACTTC. Protein product: CASSGTVEETQYF.

The chain uses TRBV28 and TRBJ2-3; the match to TRBD2 covers 10 bases. Looked up from germline, CDR1 is MDHEN and CDR2 is SYDVKM. CDR3 length equals 16 residues. J lost 5 bases, V lost 7 bases, and 12 bases had no gene match. This CDR3 is CASTGAGGPEGDTQYF. Here the CDR3 DNA reads TGTGCCAGCACGGGAGCGGGAGGGCCCGAGGGAGATACGCAGTATTTT.

There are a few counts of this clone. At one boundary the junction diverges from the germline segment, which might be a read error. The chain links TRBV2 to TRBJ1-2; D perhaps matches TRBD1 (5 bases). Germline values: CDR1 SNHLY, CDR2 FYNNEI. The CDR3 is 10 residues long. CDR3: CASTLLGTIF. CDR3 DNA sequence: TGTGCCAGCACCCTCCTAGGGACGATCTTC.